This T cell receptor (beta chain) was documented in a study of cytomegalovirus exposure and HLA in healthy donors. Overall study findings and caveats: Being indistinguishable, some V segments were excluded, TRBV6-2 and TRBV6-3 among them. It has been reported that TCR beta sequences accurately predicted the HLA-A and HLA-B alleles of most subjects. Rates of TCR association differed by HLA locus in a later analysis, with DRB1 highest and HLA-C lowest.

A remark on this clone: Its target is not known.

V shed 5 bases and J 7 bases; nucleotides not matched to a gene: 10. Germline values: CDR1 SEHNR, CDR2 FQNEAQ (reference sequence). CDR3 length equals 15 residues. The PCR used 60 Vbeta and 13 Jbeta primers. Generated by immunoSEQ multiplex PCR, the TCRdb table keeps only in-frame clones and is missing some. Of 200,000 to 250,000 clones listed, 75% to 85% are singletons. The sequenced sample was PBMCs. The chain couples TRBV7-9 to TRBJ2-5; 10 positions agree with TRBD2. The source of this sequence is a woman aged 55-70 years in good health and CMV-seropositive. The DNA of the CDR3 is TGTGCCAGCAGCGCGCAGGGACTAGCGATGGGGACCCAGTACTTC. Its protein product is CASSAQGLAMGTQYF.